This T cell receptor beta chain was profiled in a study of OX40 agonist ivuxolimab in advanced cancers. Study as a whole: Patients in the trial were receiving intravenous ivuxolimab every 2 weeks, at doses of 0.01 to 10 mg/kg. A partial response was reached by three patients: one with hepatocellular carcinoma and two with cutaneous melanoma.

Profiled with immunoSEQ multiplex PCR; TCRdb holds only in-frame clones, not every one. This sample has around 20,000 clones; about 83% occur once, and the top ten carry roughly 8.6%. Trimming removed 4 bases from V and 7 bases from J, with 17 bases in between. The germline V gene has CDR1 LGHNA and CDR2 YSLEER. The CDR3 consists of 15 residues. This material consisted of CD4+ or CD8+ T cells sorted from blood, taken in a trial of the OX40 agonist ivuxolimab. The clonotype originates from an adult with an advanced solid tumor such as melanoma, head and neck, liver or kidney cancer. V gene TRBV4-3 combines with J gene TRBJ2-4; D tentatively reads TRBD1 or TRBD2 (6 bases each). The CDR3 DNA reads TGCGCCAGCAGCCCCCGTGGGGGGCCTCATAACATTCAGTACTTC. This codes for CASSPRGGPHNIQYF.